A selection of T cell receptor beta chains follows, all from one sample in a study of blood T cell repertoires in COVID-19. Produced via immunoSEQ multiplex PCR; TCRdb's table is partial and in-frame only. Of about 190,000 clones in the sample, nearly 90% were seen once. The sequencing input was peripheral blood. These receptors came from a man aged 50-59 years with acute or convalescent COVID-19. Each CDR3 is given with its conserved first and last residue. A D gene is named only where the DNA matches it firmly. Size is stated for part of the rows, as once, few or many counts, or as a class when the clone is expanded.

d_gene: .; v_gene: TRBV6-2/TRBV6-3; j_gene: TRBJ2-2; abundance: .; CDR3nt: TGTGCCAGCAGTTACGGCTCCTACACCGGGGAGCTGTTTTTT; CDR3aa: CASSYGSYTGELFF
d_gene: .; v_gene: TRBV18; j_gene: TRBJ2-3; abundance: once; CDR3nt: TGTGCCAGCTCACCAAATAGCGGAGATACGCAGTATTTT; CDR3aa: CASSPNSGDTQYF
d_gene: .; v_gene: TRBV20-1; j_gene: TRBJ2-1; abundance: .; CDR3nt: TGCAGTGCTAGTCAGGGATTCTCCTACAATGAGCAGTTCTTC; CDR3aa: CSASQGFSYNEQFF
d_gene: TRBD1; v_gene: TRBV27; j_gene: TRBJ2-1; abundance: .; CDR3nt: TGTGCCACCGCAGGGACAGGCTCCTACAATGAGCAGTTCTTC; CDR3aa: CATAGTGSYNEQFF
d_gene: .; v_gene: TRBV27; j_gene: TRBJ1-5; abundance: .; CDR3nt: TGTGCCAGCAGTTCAGAGGGGGTCGGTAATCAGCCCCAGCATTTT; CDR3aa: CASSSEGVGNQPQHF
d_gene: TRBD1; v_gene: TRBV7-9; j_gene: TRBJ1-4; abundance: .; CDR3nt: TGTGCCAGCAGCCAGGAGGGACAGGGTTGGGAAAAACTGTTTTTT; CDR3aa: CASSQEGQGWEKLFF
d_gene: TRBD1; v_gene: TRBV28; j_gene: TRBJ1-5; abundance: .; CDR3nt: TGTGCCAGCAGTTTAGCCGGGACAGGGTCTGGGTCCCAGCATTTT; CDR3aa: CASSLAGTGSGSQHF
d_gene: .; v_gene: TRBV11-2; j_gene: TRBJ2-4; abundance: .; CDR3nt: TGTGCCAGCAGCTTAGGGGGACTCCAGGCACCCAAAAACATTCAGTACTTC; CDR3aa: CASSLGGLQAPKNIQYF
d_gene: .; v_gene: TRBV9; j_gene: TRBJ1-5; abundance: .; CDR3nt: TGTGCCAGCAGCGTAGGTCCAGGGGTTGATCAGCCCCAGCATTTT; CDR3aa: CASSVGPGVDQPQHF
d_gene: .; v_gene: TRBV11-2; j_gene: TRBJ1-1; abundance: .; CDR3nt: TGTGCCAGCAGCTTAGAAGTGAGAGCGATGAACACTGAAGCTTTCTTT; CDR3aa: CASSLEVRAMNTEAFF
d_gene: .; v_gene: TRBV5-4; j_gene: TRBJ2-3; abundance: once; CDR3nt: TGTGCCAGCAGCTTGCAGGACACTAGCACAGATACGCAGTATTTT; CDR3aa: CASSLQDTSTDTQYF
d_gene: .; v_gene: TRBV12-1; j_gene: TRBJ1-5; abundance: .; CDR3nt: TGTGCCAGCAGCTTTGACTTTGTGGGACAGAGCAATCAGCCCCAGCATTTT; CDR3aa: CASSFDFVGQSNQPQHF
d_gene: .; v_gene: TRBV10-3; j_gene: TRBJ1-5; abundance: .; CDR3nt: TGTGCCATCAGTGAGTCGACAGGACAGCCCCAGCATTTT; CDR3aa: CAISESTGQPQHF
d_gene: .; v_gene: TRBV7-2; j_gene: TRBJ2-3; abundance: .; CDR3nt: TGTGCCAGCAGAGAGATGCGGGGGCCAGGAGATACGCAGTATTTT; CDR3aa: CASREMRGPGDTQYF
d_gene: .; v_gene: TRBV10-2; j_gene: TRBJ2-2; abundance: .; CDR3nt: TGCGCCGCTACCGGGACTTCGAACACCGGGGAGCTGTTTTTT; CDR3aa: CAATGTSNTGELFF
d_gene: .; v_gene: TRBV6-5; j_gene: TRBJ1-5; abundance: .; CDR3nt: TGTGCCAGCAGACCCGACAGTTATAGCAATCAGCCCCAGCATTTT; CDR3aa: CASRPDSYSNQPQHF
d_gene: TRBD2; v_gene: TRBV7-2; j_gene: TRBJ2-5; abundance: .; CDR3nt: TGTGCCAGCAGCTTAGTCGCGGGGGAGGTGGAGACCCAGTACTTC; CDR3aa: CASSLVAGEVETQYF
d_gene: .; v_gene: TRBV6-2/TRBV6-3; j_gene: TRBJ2-7; abundance: .; CDR3nt: TGTGCCAGCAGTTACTCCCCAGACATACCCCCGAACTTC; CDR3aa: CASSYSPDIPPNF
d_gene: TRBD1; v_gene: TRBV5-4; j_gene: TRBJ2-6; abundance: .; CDR3nt: TGTACCAGCAGCGCGCGACAGGGGGCGGGTGGGGCCAACGTCCTGACTTTC; CDR3aa: CTSSARQGAGGANVLTF
d_gene: .; v_gene: TRBV7-2; j_gene: TRBJ2-6; abundance: .; CDR3nt: TGTGCCAGCAGCTTGTCGACTAGTCCTCCCAACGTCCTGACTTTC; CDR3aa: CASSLSTSPPNVLTF
d_gene: TRBD1; v_gene: TRBV5-1; j_gene: TRBJ2-2; abundance: .; CDR3nt: TGCGCCAGCAGCCCGGGACAGGCGAACACCGGGGAGCTGTTTTTT; CDR3aa: CASSPGQANTGELFF
d_gene: .; v_gene: TRBV19; j_gene: TRBJ2-2; abundance: .; CDR3nt: TGTGCCAGTAGTGTGGACATAAACACCGGGGAGCTGTTTTTT; CDR3aa: CASSVDINTGELFF
d_gene: TRBD2; v_gene: TRBV9; j_gene: TRBJ2-5; abundance: .; CDR3nt: TGTGCCAGCAGCGCCGGGACTAGCATTCTTAGGGGAGAGACCCAGTACTTC; CDR3aa: CASSAGTSILRGETQYF
d_gene: TRBD1; v_gene: TRBV7-2; j_gene: TRBJ1-1; abundance: .; CDR3nt: TGTGCCAGCAGCCCAAGACAGGGGGAGAACACTGAAGCTTTCTTT; CDR3aa: CASSPRQGENTEAFF
d_gene: .; v_gene: TRBV9; j_gene: TRBJ1-2; abundance: .; CDR3nt: TGTGCCAGCAGCGTTAACAGTCAGTCGGGCTACACCTTC; CDR3aa: CASSVNSQSGYTF
d_gene: .; v_gene: TRBV9; j_gene: TRBJ2-1; abundance: once; CDR3nt: TGTGCCAGCAGCGTACGGGGGTCTGCCGATGAGCAGTTCTTC; CDR3aa: CASSVRGSADEQFF
d_gene: .; v_gene: TRBV5-4; j_gene: TRBJ1-3; abundance: .; CDR3nt: TGTGCCAGCAGCCCCGGGACACCGGGAAACACCATATATTTT; CDR3aa: CASSPGTPGNTIYF
d_gene: .; v_gene: TRBV29-1; j_gene: TRBJ1-1; abundance: .; CDR3nt: TGCAGCGTTGTGAGAACTTCCGACACTGAAGCTTTCTTT; CDR3aa: CSVVRTSDTEAFF
d_gene: .; v_gene: TRBV30; j_gene: TRBJ1-5; abundance: few; CDR3nt: TGTGCCTGGAGTGAGGGGACACTTAGCAATCAGCCCCAGCATTTT; CDR3aa: CAWSEGTLSNQPQHF
d_gene: .; v_gene: TRBV12-2; j_gene: TRBJ2-5; abundance: .; CDR3nt: TGTGCAAGTCGCGACGGGACTACCCTCGAGACCCAGTACTTC; CDR3aa: CASRDGTTLETQYF
d_gene: TRBD2; v_gene: TRBV9; j_gene: TRBJ2-1; abundance: .; CDR3nt: TGTGCCAGCAGCGTCGCGGTGACTAGCGGGAGCTTGAATGAGCAGTTCTTC; CDR3aa: CASSVAVTSGSLNEQFF
d_gene: TRBD1; v_gene: TRBV18; j_gene: TRBJ1-1; abundance: .; CDR3nt: TGTGCCAGCTCAAAACAGGGGGAAGGCACTGAAGCTTTCTTT; CDR3aa: CASSKQGEGTEAFF
d_gene: .; v_gene: TRBV11-2; j_gene: TRBJ1-4; abundance: .; CDR3nt: TGTGCCAGCAGTCGTGCGGGGGTTTCGCTTAATGAAAAACTGTTTTTT; CDR3aa: CASSRAGVSLNEKLFF
d_gene: .; v_gene: TRBV4-2; j_gene: TRBJ2-7; abundance: .; CDR3nt: TGTGCCAGCAGCCAACCTAGCTCCCACTCCTACGAGCAGTACTTC; CDR3aa: CASSQPSSHSYEQYF
d_gene: .; v_gene: TRBV20-1; j_gene: TRBJ2-5; abundance: few; CDR3nt: TGCAGTGCTAGTTCGGCGGGATCTTACCAAGAGACCCAGTACTTC; CDR3aa: CSASSAGSYQETQYF
d_gene: .; v_gene: TRBV2; j_gene: TRBJ1-4; abundance: .; CDR3nt: TGTGCCAGCAGTGCGGGTCTGGGGGGAGGTGAAAAACTGTTTTTT; CDR3aa: CASSAGLGGGEKLFF
d_gene: .; v_gene: TRBV6-5; j_gene: TRBJ2-2; abundance: .; CDR3nt: TGTGCCAGCAGTCCAGGGTACACCGGGGAGCTGTTTTTT; CDR3aa: CASSPGYTGELFF
d_gene: .; v_gene: TRBV10-3; j_gene: TRBJ2-3; abundance: once; CDR3nt: TGTGCCATCAGGGAGGGAGACACAGATACGCAGTATTTT; CDR3aa: CAIREGDTDTQYF
d_gene: TRBD2; v_gene: TRBV27; j_gene: TRBJ2-1; abundance: .; CDR3nt: TGTGCCAGCAGGGGGACTAGCGGACCTCGGGACAATGAGCAGTTCTTC; CDR3aa: CASRGTSGPRDNEQFF
d_gene: TRBD1; v_gene: TRBV4-3; j_gene: TRBJ1-1; abundance: .; CDR3nt: TGCGCCAGCAGCCAGGGACAGGGGAACACTGAAGCTTTCTTT; CDR3aa: CASSQGQGNTEAFF
d_gene: .; v_gene: TRBV19; j_gene: TRBJ1-5; abundance: .; CDR3nt: TGTGCCAGTAGTATCGAGGGTAGCAATCAGCCCCAGCATTTT; CDR3aa: CASSIEGSNQPQHF
d_gene: TRBD1; v_gene: TRBV9; j_gene: TRBJ2-5; abundance: once; CDR3nt: TGTGCCAGCAGCCTTGGGACAGGGGGAGAGACCCAGTACTTC; CDR3aa: CASSLGTGGETQYF